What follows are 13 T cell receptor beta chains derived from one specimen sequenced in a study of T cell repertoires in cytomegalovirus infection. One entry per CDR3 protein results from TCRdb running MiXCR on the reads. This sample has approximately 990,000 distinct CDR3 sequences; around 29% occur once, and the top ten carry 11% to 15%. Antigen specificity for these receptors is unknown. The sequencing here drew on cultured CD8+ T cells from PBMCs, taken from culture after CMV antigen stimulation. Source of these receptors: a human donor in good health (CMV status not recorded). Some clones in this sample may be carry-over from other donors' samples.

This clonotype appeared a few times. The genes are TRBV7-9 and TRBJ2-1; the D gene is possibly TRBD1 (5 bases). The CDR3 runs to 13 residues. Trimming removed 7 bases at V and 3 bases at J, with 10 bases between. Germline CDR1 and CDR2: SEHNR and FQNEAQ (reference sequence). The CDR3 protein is CASTEDNYNEQFF. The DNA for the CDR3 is TGTGCCAGCACAGAGGACAACTACAATGAGCAGTTCTTC.

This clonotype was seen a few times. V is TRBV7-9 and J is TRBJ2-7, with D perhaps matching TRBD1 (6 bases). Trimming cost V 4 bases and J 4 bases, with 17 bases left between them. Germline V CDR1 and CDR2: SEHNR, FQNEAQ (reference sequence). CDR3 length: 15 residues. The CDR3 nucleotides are TGTGCCAGCAGCTCAGTAACCGGGACATCGTACGAGCAGTACTTC. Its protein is CASSSVTGTSYEQYF.

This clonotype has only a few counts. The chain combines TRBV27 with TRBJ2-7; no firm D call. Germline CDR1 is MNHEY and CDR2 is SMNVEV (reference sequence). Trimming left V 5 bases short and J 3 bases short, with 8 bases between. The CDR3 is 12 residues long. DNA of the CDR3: TGTGCCAGCAGTGGTGGGGTCTACGAGCAGTACTTC. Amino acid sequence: CASSGGVYEQYF.

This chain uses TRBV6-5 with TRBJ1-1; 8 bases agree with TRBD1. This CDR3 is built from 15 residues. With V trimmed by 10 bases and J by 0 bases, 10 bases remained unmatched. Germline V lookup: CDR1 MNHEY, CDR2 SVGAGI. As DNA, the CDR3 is TGTGCCACGGGACAGGACCTTCCTTTGAACACTGAAGCTTTCTTT. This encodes CATGQDLPLNTEAFF.

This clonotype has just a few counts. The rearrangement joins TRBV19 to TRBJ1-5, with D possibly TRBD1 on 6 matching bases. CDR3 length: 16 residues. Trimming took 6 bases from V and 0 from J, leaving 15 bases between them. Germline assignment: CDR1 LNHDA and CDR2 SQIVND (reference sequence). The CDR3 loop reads CASSPYGTNSNQPQHF. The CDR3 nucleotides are TGTGCCAGTAGCCCATACGGGACAAATAGCAATCAGCCCCAGCATTTT.

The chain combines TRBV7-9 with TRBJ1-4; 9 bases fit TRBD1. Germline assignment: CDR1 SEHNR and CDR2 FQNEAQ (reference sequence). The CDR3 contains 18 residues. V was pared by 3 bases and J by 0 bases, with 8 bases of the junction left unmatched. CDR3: CASSFHRGLWATNEKLFF. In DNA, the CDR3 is TGTGCCAGCAGCTTCCACAGGGGGCTTTGGGCAACTAATGAAAAACTGTTTTTT.

For the CDR3, the DNA is TGTGCCAGCAGTTTAACTGGCGGGGGAACTAACTATGGCTACACCTTC. Its protein is CASSLTGGGTNYGYTF. The V gene is TRBV27, the J gene TRBJ1-2; possible D gene TRBD1, 5 bases. The CDR3 is made up of 16 amino acids. In germline, CDR1 is MNHEY, CDR2 SMNVEV (reference sequence). Trimming took 2 bases from V and 0 from J, leaving 13 bases between them.

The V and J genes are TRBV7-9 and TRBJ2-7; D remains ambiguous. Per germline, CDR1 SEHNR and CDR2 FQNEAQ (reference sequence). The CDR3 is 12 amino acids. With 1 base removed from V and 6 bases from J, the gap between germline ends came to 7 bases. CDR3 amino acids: CASSLGLGEQYV. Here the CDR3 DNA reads TGTGCCAGCAGCTTAGGACTCGGCGAGCAGTACGTC.

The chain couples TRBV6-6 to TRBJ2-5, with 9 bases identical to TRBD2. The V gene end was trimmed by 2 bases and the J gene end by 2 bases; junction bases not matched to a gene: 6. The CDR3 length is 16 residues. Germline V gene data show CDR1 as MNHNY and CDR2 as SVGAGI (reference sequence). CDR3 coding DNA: TGTGCCAGCAGTTACGTGTTGCGGGGGGGTCAAGAGACCCAGTACTTC. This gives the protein CASSYVLRGGQETQYF.

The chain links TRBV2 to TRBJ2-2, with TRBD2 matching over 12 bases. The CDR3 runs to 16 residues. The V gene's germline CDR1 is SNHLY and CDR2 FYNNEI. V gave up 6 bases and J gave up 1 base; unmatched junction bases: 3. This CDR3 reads CASSATSGGNTGELFF. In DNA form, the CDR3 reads TGTGCCAGCAGCGCGACTAGCGGGGGGAACACCGGGGAGCTGTTTTTT.

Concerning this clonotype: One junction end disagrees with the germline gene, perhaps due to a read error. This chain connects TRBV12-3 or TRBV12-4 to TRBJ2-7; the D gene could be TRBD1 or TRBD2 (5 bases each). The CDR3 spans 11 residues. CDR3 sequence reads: CASSFGASLDF. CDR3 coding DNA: TGTGCCAGCAGTTTCGGGGCTAGCTTGGACTTC.

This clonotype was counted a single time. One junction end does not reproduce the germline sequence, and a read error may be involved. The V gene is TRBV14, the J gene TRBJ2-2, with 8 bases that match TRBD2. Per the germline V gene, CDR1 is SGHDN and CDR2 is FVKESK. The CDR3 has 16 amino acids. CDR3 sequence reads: CASWRGALKVHQGAVF. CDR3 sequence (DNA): TGTGCCAGCTGGCGGGGGGCCCTAAAAGTACACCAGGGAGCTGTTTTT.

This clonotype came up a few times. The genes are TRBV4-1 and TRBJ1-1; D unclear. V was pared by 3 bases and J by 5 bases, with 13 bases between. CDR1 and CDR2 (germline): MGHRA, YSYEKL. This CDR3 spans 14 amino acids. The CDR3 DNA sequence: TGCGCCAGCAGCCAGGCCGGAGGGTTAACTGAAGCTTTCTTT. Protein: CASSQAGGLTEAFF.